This passage covers 17 T cell receptor beta chains from one sample sequenced in a study of beta chain features in type 1 diabetes. Study-level points and caveats: TCRB CDR3 length was moderately but significantly reduced in all four CD4+ subsets of Type 1 diabetes patients.

Every bit of the isolated RNA underwent reverse transcription, so sequencing read expressed TCRB transcripts. Libraries were prepared by immunoSEQ multiplex PCR; TCRdb keeps only in-frame clonotypes and omits some of them. The table shows 160,000 or so clones, with about 9% occurring only once. Their cognate antigens are unknown. The sequenced sample was central memory CD4+ T cells from blood. These receptors originate from a woman aged 25 to 39 with type 1 diabetes.

This clone has just a few counts. The gene calls are TRBV7-9 and TRBJ2-4, with TRBD2 matching over 12 bases. V shed 5 bases, J shed 3 bases, and the junction held 5 bases outside the gene matches. CDR1 is SEHNR, CDR2 FQNEAQ, per germline (reference sequence). CDR3 length: 16 amino acids. Here the CDR3 DNA reads TGTGCCAGCAGCCGCCTGACTAGCGGGAGCAAAAACATTCAGTACTTC. It encodes CASSRLTSGSKNIQYF.

The rearrangement joins TRBV9 to TRBJ1-1; D is perhaps TRBD1 (5 bases). Between the trimmed V and J ends, which lost 2 bases and 0 bases, there was a span of 8 bases. The CDR3 is 14 amino acids. CDR1 and CDR2 from the germline V gene are SGDLS and YYNGEE. The CDR3 is CASSVGHMNTEAFF. The DNA of the CDR3 is TGTGCCAGCAGCGTCGGACACATGAACACTGAAGCTTTCTTT.

This clone was seen more than once but under ten times. This chain uses TRBV9 with TRBJ2-7, with 7 bases fitting TRBD2. The junction had 6 bases not matched to a gene; V was cut back by 0 bases and J by 3 bases. The CDR3 length is 15 residues. Germline-derived CDR1 and CDR2 are SGDLS and YYNGEE. The CDR3 nucleotides are TGTGCCAGCAGCGTAGAGGCTAGCGGAAACTACGAGCAGTACTTC. This gives the protein CASSVEASGNYEQYF. Full variable domain (remainder filled in from reference TRBV9 and TRBJ2-7): DSGVTQTPKHLITATGQRVTLRCSPRSGDLSVYWYQQSLDQGLQFLIQYYNGEERAKGNILERFSAQQFPDLHSELNLSSLELGDSALYFCASSVEASGNYEQYFGPGTRLTVT.

This clone was picked up a small number of times. This chain joins TRBV7-9 and TRBJ1-1, with D hard to call. The V and J ends lost 5 bases and 11 bases respectively, with 12 bases between them. Germline V gives CDR1 SEHNR, CDR2 FQNEAQ (reference sequence). CDR3 size: 11 residues. The DNA of the CDR3 is TGTGCCAGCAGCCCAAGAGAGGCGGCTTTCTTT. Translation: CASSPREAAFF. Complete variable domain (other parts from reference TRBV7-9 and TRBJ1-1): DTGVSQNPRHKITKRGQNVTFRCDPISEHNRLYWYRQTLGQGPEFLTYFQNEAQLEKSRLLSDRFSAERPKGSFSTLEIQRTEQGDSAMYLCASSPREAAFFGQGTRLTVV.

In its sample, this clone was seen a few times. This chain links TRBV30 with TRBJ2-5, with D uncertain. Trimming shortened V by 5 bases and J by 0 bases, and 10 bases separated the two germline ends. In germline, CDR1 is GTSNPN, CDR2 SVGIG (reference sequence). The CDR3 length is 13 residues. CDR3 sequence: CAWGSSYQETQYF. The CDR3 bases are TGTGCCTGGGGTAGCAGTTACCAAGAGACCCAGTACTTC. Combining the CDR3 with reference TRBV30 and TRBJ2-5 gives the whole variable domain SQTIHQWPATLVQPVGSPLSLECTVEGTSNPNLYWYRQAAGRGLQLLFYSVGIGQISSEVPQNLSASRPQDRQFILSSKKLLLSDSGFYLCAWGSSYQETQYFGPGTRLLVL.

This clone was counted between two and nine times. The rearrangement links TRBV4-1 to TRBJ2-6; 10 bases are shared with TRBD2. The V gene's germline CDR1 is MGHRA and CDR2 YSYEKL. The V and J ends lost 4 bases and 2 bases, in that order; junction bases with no gene match: 8. The CDR3 covers 18 residues. Written as DNA, the CDR3 is TGCGCCAGCAGCCTTTTGCCCGGGACTAGCGCTGGGGCCAACGTCCTGACTTTC. It translates to CASSLLPGTSAGANVLTF.

The chain is built from TRBV28 and TRBJ2-7; D might be TRBD1 (7 bases). The CDR3 has 14 amino acids. Trimming removed 3 bases from V and 7 bases from J, with 16 bases in between. CDR1 and CDR2 from the germline V gene are MDHEN and SYDVKM. The CDR3 loop is CASSLGGQTTEQYF. In nucleotides, the CDR3 is TGTGCCAGCAGTTTGGGGGGACAGACCACGGAGCAGTACTTC.

This clone was seen a few times. The gene calls are TRBV29-1 and TRBJ2-5; 8 bases are shared with TRBD2. Trimming took 6 bases from V and 0 from J; bases not matched to a gene: 9. The germline gives CDR1 SQVTM, CDR2 ANQGSEA. The CDR3 length is 15 residues. CDR3 amino acids: CSVPLASGYQETQYF. The CDR3 DNA follows: TGCAGCGTACCGCTGGCTAGCGGGTACCAAGAGACCCAGTACTTC.

V is TRBV5-4 and J is TRBJ2-1; a weak D match, TRBD2 (6 bases). CDR3 length equals 15 residues. Trimming removed 0 bases at V and 3 bases at J, with 10 bases between. CDR1 is SGHNT and CDR2 is YYREEE in the germline V gene (reference sequence). The CDR3 region has the DNA TGTGCCAGCAGCTTGGGCGTTAGCGGCTACAATGAGCAGTTCTTC. It specifies CASSLGVSGYNEQFF.

The chain employs TRBV5-1 and TRBJ2-1, with 8 nucleotides matching TRBD2. The length of the CDR3 is 15 residues. Germline V lookup: CDR1 SGHRS, CDR2 YFSETQ. V trimming: 6 bases; J trimming: 4 bases; junction bases outside the gene matches: 9. The CDR3 protein is CASKAGEGTYNEQFF. As DNA, the CDR3 is TGCGCCAGCAAAGCGGGAGAAGGGACGTACAATGAGCAGTTCTTC.

This sequence joins TRBV5-1 and TRBJ2-7, with D possibly being TRBD1 (5 bases). The CDR3 contains 14 residues. The V gene lost 1 base and the J gene lost 4 bases, with 12 bases spanning the gap. Germline V lookup: CDR1 SGHRS, CDR2 YFSETQ. CDR3 amino acids: CASSLTQGLYEQYF. The DNA for the CDR3 is TGCGCCAGCAGCTTGACGCAGGGATTATACGAGCAGTACTTC.

This clone has only a few counts. J is TRBJ1-1 and V is TRBV7-9, with TRBD1 as a possible D gene (5 bases). The CDR3 is made up of 13 amino acids. Trimming shortened V by 4 bases and J by 1 base, and 7 bases separated the two germline ends. Germline values: CDR1 SEHNR, CDR2 FQNEAQ (reference sequence). The CDR3: CASSSRGNTEAFF. The CDR3 DNA is TGTGCCAGCAGCTCAAGGGGGAACACTGAAGCTTTCTTT.

The V call is TRBV28, the J call TRBJ2-3; D not certain. The V and J ends lost 4 bases and 7 bases respectively, with 9 bases between them. The CDR3 sequence is 12 residues long. The germline gives CDR1 MDHEN, CDR2 SYDVKM. Here the CDR3 reads CASSSLSYTQYF. The CDR3 bases are TGTGCCAGCAGTTCTCTTTCCTATACGCAGTATTTT.

This clone turned up a few times. V is TRBV7-8 and J is TRBJ2-2; D is unresolved. The CDR3 has 12 amino acids. The V and J ends lost 3 bases and 9 bases respectively, with 8 bases between them. CDR1 and CDR2 from the germline V gene are SGHVS and FQNEAQ. The CDR3 loop reads CASSLFLRELFF. The CDR3 DNA reads as TGTGCCAGCAGCTTGTTTCTCCGGGAGCTGTTTTTT.

This chain connects TRBV7-3 to TRBJ1-2; D gene uncertain. The germline gives CDR1 SGHTA, CDR2 FQGTGA. With 4 bases removed from V and 5 bases from J, the gap between germline ends came to 8 bases. CDR3 length: 12 amino acids. The CDR3 is CASSSRGYGYTF. For the CDR3, the DNA is TGTGCCAGCAGCTCAAGAGGGTATGGCTACACCTTC.

This clone occurred a few times. The rearrangement uses TRBV28 and TRBJ1-2, with D unclear. V gave up 7 bases and J gave up 3 bases, with 15 bases separating them. Germline CDR1 MDHEN, CDR2 SYDVKM. CDR3 size: 14 residues. CDR3 sequence: CASIEGLGDYGYTF. CDR3 sequence (DNA): TGTGCCAGCATAGAAGGTCTAGGCGACTATGGCTACACCTTC.

The chain couples TRBV7-9 to TRBJ1-5; 9 bases map to TRBD1. CDR3 length: 15 residues. CDR1 SEHNR and CDR2 FQNEAQ come from the germline V gene (reference sequence). Losses at the gene ends were 5 bases for V and 2 bases for J; bases not matched to a gene: 4. As DNA, the CDR3 is TGTGCCAGCAGCGGGACAGGGTGGGGCAATCAGCCCCAGCATTTT. This sequence encodes CASSGTGWGNQPQHF.